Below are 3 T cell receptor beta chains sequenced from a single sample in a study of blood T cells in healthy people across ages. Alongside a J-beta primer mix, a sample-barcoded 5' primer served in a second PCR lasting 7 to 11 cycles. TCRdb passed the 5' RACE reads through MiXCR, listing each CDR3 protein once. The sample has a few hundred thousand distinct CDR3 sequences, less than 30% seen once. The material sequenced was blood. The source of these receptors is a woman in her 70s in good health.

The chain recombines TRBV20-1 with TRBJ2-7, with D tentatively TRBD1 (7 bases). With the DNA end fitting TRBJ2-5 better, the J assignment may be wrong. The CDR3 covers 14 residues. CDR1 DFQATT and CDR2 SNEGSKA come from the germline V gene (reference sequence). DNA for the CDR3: TGCAGTGCTAGATACAGGAGGGGGCCAGAGACCCAGTACTTC. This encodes CSARYRRGPETQYF.

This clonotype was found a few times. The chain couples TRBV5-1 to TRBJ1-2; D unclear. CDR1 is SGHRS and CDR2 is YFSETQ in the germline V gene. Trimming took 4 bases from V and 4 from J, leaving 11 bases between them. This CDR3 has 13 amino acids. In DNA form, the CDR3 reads TGCGCCAGCAGCCCCGAGGGTGGCTATGGCTACACCTTC. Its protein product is CASSPEGGYGYTF.

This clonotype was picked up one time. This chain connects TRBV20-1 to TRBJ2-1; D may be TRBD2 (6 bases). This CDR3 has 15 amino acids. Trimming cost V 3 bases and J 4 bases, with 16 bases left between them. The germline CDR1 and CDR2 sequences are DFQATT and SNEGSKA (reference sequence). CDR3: CSARPSSVGYNEQFF. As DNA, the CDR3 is TGCAGTGCTAGGCCGTCTAGCGTAGGGTACAATGAGCAGTTCTTC.